The 6 T cell receptor beta chains below come from one sample, sequenced in a study of blood T cell repertoires in COVID-19. TCRdb's table, derived via immunoSEQ multiplex PCR, lists solely in-frame clones and lacks some. The data contain approximately 52,000 clones, 89% of them singletons. The specimen sequenced was peripheral blood. The receptor set was obtained from a man in his sixties with active COVID-19.

This clone was seen only a few times. V and J are TRBV20-1 and TRBJ2-1; 9 bases are shared with TRBD2. The CDR3 runs 15 residues. The germline gives CDR1 DFQATT, CDR2 SNEGSKA (reference sequence). Germline trimming cut 3 bases from V and 2 bases from J; bases unmatched to any gene: 5. CDR3 region: CSASSLAGPYNEQFF. The CDR3 DNA reads TGCAGTGCTAGTAGCCTAGCGGGACCCTACAATGAGCAGTTCTTC.

This clone is medium-sized. The chain employs TRBV7-3 and TRBJ2-1, with 12 bases identical to TRBD2. This CDR3 has 14 residues. Germline V lookup: CDR1 SGHTA, CDR2 FQGTGA. The ends lost 6 bases at V and 6 bases at J; junction bases unmatched: 3. Written as DNA, the CDR3 is TGTGCCAGCAGTCGACTAGCGGGAGCCAATGAGCAGTTCTTC. As protein: CASSRLAGANEQFF. Drawing the rest from reference TRBV7-3 and TRBJ2-1, the complete variable domain is GAGVSQTPSNKVTEKGKYVELRCDPISGHTALYWYRQSLGQGPEFLIYFQGTGAADDSGLPNDRFFAVRPEGSVSTLKIQRTERGDSAVYLCASSRLAGANEQFFGPGTRLTVL.

This chain links TRBV12-5 with TRBJ1-2, with a tentative D call TRBD1 (6 bases). The V gene's germline CDR1 is LGHNT and CDR2 FRNRAP. Trimming removed 0 bases from V and 4 bases from J, with 18 bases in between. The CDR3 spans 17 residues. Written as DNA, the CDR3 is TGTGCTAGTGGTTTGGTAAGTAGCAGGGGAAGCGGCTATGGCTACACCTTC. Its protein product is CASGLVSSRGSGYGYTF.

The gene calls are TRBV27 and TRBJ2-3, with 7 bases lining up with TRBD2. Germline CDR1 is MNHEY and CDR2 is SMNVEV (reference sequence). The junction had 2 bases not matched to a gene; V was cut back by 5 bases and J by 0 bases. The CDR3 is made up of 14 amino acids. The DNA of the CDR3 is TGTGCCAGCAGTACTAGCGTTAGCACAGATACGCAGTATTTT. Amino acid sequence: CASSTSVSTDTQYF.

This chain links TRBV5-1 with TRBJ1-1; weak D call: TRBD1 (6 bases). Deletions cut 1 base from V and 0 bases from J, with 13 bases between. Germline CDR1 reads SGHRS; CDR2 reads YFSETQ. This CDR3 is 16 amino acids long. Written as DNA, the CDR3 is TGCGCCAGCAGCTTGATTTGGGGGCGCATGAACACTGAAGCTTTCTTT. Protein product: CASSLIWGRMNTEAFF.

In its sample, this clone was seen a few times. The chain uses TRBV28 and TRBJ2-5, with 7 bases matching TRBD2. V gave up 2 bases and J gave up 2 bases; unmatched junction bases: 8. CDR1 and CDR2 (germline): MDHEN, SYDVKM. CDR3 length: 16 residues. CDR3 nucleotides: TGTGCCAGCAGTTTAGGGAGGGGCGCGAGGCAAGAGACCCAGTACTTC. Translated: CASSLGRGARQETQYF.